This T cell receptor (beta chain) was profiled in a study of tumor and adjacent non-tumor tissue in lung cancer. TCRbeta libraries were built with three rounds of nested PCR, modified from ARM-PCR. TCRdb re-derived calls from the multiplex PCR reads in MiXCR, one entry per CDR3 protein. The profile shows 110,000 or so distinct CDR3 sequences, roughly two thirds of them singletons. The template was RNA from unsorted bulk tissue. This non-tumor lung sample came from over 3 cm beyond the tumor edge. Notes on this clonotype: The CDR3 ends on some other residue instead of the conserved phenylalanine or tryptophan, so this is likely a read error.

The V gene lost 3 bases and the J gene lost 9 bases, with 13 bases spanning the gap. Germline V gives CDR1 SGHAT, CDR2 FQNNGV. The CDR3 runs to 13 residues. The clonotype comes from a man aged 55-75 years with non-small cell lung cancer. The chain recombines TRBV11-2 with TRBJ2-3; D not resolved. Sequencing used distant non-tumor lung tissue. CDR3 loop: CASSFESGDTQYI. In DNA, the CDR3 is TGTGCCAGCAGCTTTGAGTCTGGAGACACGCAGTATATT.